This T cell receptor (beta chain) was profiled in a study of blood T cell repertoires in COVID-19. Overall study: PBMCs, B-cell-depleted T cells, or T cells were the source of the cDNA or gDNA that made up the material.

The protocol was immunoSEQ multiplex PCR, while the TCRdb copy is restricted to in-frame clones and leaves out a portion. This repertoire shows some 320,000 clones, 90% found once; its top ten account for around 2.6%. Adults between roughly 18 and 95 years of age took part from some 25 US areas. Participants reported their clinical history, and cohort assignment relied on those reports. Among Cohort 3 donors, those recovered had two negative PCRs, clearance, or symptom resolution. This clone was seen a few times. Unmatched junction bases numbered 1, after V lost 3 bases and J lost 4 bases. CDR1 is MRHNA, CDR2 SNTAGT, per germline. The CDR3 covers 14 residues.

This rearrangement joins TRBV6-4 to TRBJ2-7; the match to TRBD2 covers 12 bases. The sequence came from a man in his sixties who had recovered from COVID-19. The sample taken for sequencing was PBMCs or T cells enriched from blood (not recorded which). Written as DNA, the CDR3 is TGTGCCAGCAGTGAAGGGACTAGCGGGTACGAGCAGTACTTC. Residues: CASSEGTSGYEQYF.